The table lists the clone carrying this T cell receptor (beta chain) with many counts. Its specificity is not known. Researchers took RNA transcripts and amplified the TCR beta CDR3 regions from them. A first-round RT-PCR of the TCR CDR3 used the HTBI primer set. MiXCR, run by TCRdb on the multiplex PCR reads, gives a single entry per CDR3 protein. The repertoire includes 300,000 to 350,000 distinct CDR3 sequences, approximately 15% of them detected once, and about 26% sits in the top ten. The patients, who ranged from 18 to 65 in age, presented with newly diagnosed hyperthyroidism lasting under 2 months. Each 10 ml fresh peripheral blood draw supplied the PBMCs. The CDR3 has 13 amino acids. J was trimmed by 0 bases and V by 6 bases; bases with no gene match: 1. Per the germline V gene, CDR1 is MNHNS and CDR2 is SASEGT. The sample comes from a study of T cells in Graves' hyperthyroidism and ophthalmopathy. Overall study context: It was at initial diagnosis, before any treatment, that peripheral blood was collected.

Study observations and caveats: Most clonotypes expanded in thyroid above 0.001 were likewise present in blood.

The sequence came from a woman in her twenties or thirties with Graves' hyperthyroidism. Sequenced sample: blood. The chain joins TRBV6-1 to TRBJ2-5, with 7 positions matching TRBD1. The CDR3 nucleotides are TGTGCCAGCAGAGACAGGGACCAAGAGACCCAGTACTTC. Amino acid sequence: CASRDRDQETQYF.